This record covers a single TCR beta chain. Its cognate antigen is unknown. As handled by the study authors: Clinicopathological groups differed in CDR3, with these differences serving to build a distant-metastasis classifier for papillary thyroid cancer. TCRdb reanalyzed the PCR reads via MiXCR. TCRdb assigned the V and J calls; the authors' analysis was not used. The data show approximately 16,000 clones, roughly a third seen once. Germline assignment: CDR1 LGHNA and CDR2 YSLEER. The CDR3 is 14 residues long. V lost 0 bases, J lost 0 bases, and 5 bases lay in between. The data originate from a study of metastatic and nonmetastatic thyroid tumors. Looking at the study overall: Repertoire data that came from the blood and tumor or nodule tissue of malignant and benign thyroid patients were compared. Findings of the study overall: Benign nodules were reported to have significantly lower TCR beta diversity than malignant thyroid tumors, in blood and tumor.

Thyroid surgery had not been preceded by any treatment in any patient. Sequences were obtained from tumor tissue. The receptor's source is a female donor with papillary thyroid cancer or a benign thyroid nodule (not recorded which). Some clones in this sample may be carry-over from other donors' samples. The chain links TRBV4-3 to TRBJ1-1; D is unresolved. This CDR3 is CASSQEMMNTEAFF. The CDR3 coding sequence is TGCGCCAGCAGCCAAGAGATGATGAACACTGAAGCTTTCTTT.